The subject of this entry is one T cell receptor beta chain. The data were taken from a study of blood T cell repertoires in COVID-19. Study background: Samples of COVID-19 (acute and convalescent) were obtained from the United States, Italy and Spain.

Participant ages covered roughly 18 to 89 years across about 25 US areas. The authors' processing: Amplifying reference gene primers gave estimates of nucleated cell counts. Generated by immunoSEQ multiplex PCR, the TCRdb table keeps only in-frame clones and is missing some. That table furnishes V, J and clone size, whereas the DNA furnished D and trimming. This table holds 300,000 to 450,000 clones, 80% to 90% found once. With 9 bases removed from V and 7 bases from J, the gap between germline ends came to 21 bases. The germline CDR1 and CDR2 sequences are MNHEY and SVGAGI. The CDR3 spans 14 residues.

The specimen sequenced was PBMCs or T cells enriched from blood (not recorded which). The V call is TRBV6-5, the J call TRBJ1-2; D not certain. The TCR comes from a man aged 35-49 years in a cohort exposed to, infected with or recovered from COVID-19 (not recorded which). CDR3 bases: TGTGCCAGTCCTGAAAGGGAGGGAGTCGGTGGCTACACCTTC. This gives the protein CASPEREGVGGYTF.